This T cell receptor (beta chain) was identified during a study of blood T cell repertoires in COVID-19. With V trimmed by 5 bases and J by 0 bases, 4 bases remained unmatched. This CDR3 has 15 residues. The V gene's germline CDR1 is KGHSH and CDR2 LQKENI. In the study's own analysis: The assay estimated nucleated cells by amplifying reference gene primers. Sequenced by immunoSEQ multiplex PCR; TCRdb stores in-frame clones only, minus some. The V and J calls and the clone size are those of that table, but D and trimming were determined from the DNA. The sample includes around 58,000 clones, 70% to 90% of them seen just once.

Specimen: peripheral blood. The source is a human donor in a cohort sampled during active COVID-19. The rearrangement links TRBV18 to TRBJ2-1, with TRBD1 matching 7 bases. CDR3 residues: CASSEGTASYNEQFF. In DNA form, the CDR3 reads TGTGCCAGCTCAGAGGGGACAGCCTCCTACAATGAGCAGTTCTTC.